The 32 T cell receptor beta chains below were found in one sample sequenced in a study of blood T cell repertoires in COVID-19. Profiling relied on immunoSEQ multiplex PCR, and the TCRdb table lists in-frame clones only, not all of them. The profile shows about 240,000 clones, about four fifths of them singletons. The specimen sequenced was peripheral blood. These receptors were obtained from a woman aged 70-85 years with acute or convalescent COVID-19.

J is TRBJ2-3 and V is TRBV18; D not certain. Germline CDR1 is KGHSH and CDR2 is LQKENI. V lost 2 bases and J 2 bases, leaving 5 bases between the germline ends. The CDR3 is 13 residues long. The chain's CDR3 is CASSPMATDTQYF. The CDR3 coding sequence is TGTGCCAGCTCACCAATGGCCACAGATACGCAGTATTTT.

The V and J genes are TRBV30 and TRBJ1-2, with unresolved D. V was trimmed by 3 bases and J by 0 bases, leaving 14 bases between them. The CDR3 is 15 residues long. Per the germline V gene, CDR1 is GTSNPN and CDR2 is SVGIG (reference sequence). CDR3 DNA sequence: TGTGCCTGGAGGGCCGACATGTTAGCTAACTATGGCTACACCTTC. It yields the protein CAWRADMLANYGYTF.

This chain uses TRBV3-1 (or the pseudogene TRBV3-2) with TRBJ1-2; TRBD1 matches 7 bases. V shed 4 bases and J 0 bases; nucleotides not matched to a gene: 8. Looked up from germline, CDR1 is LGHDT and CDR2 is YNNKEL (reference sequence). CDR3 length: 16 amino acids. The CDR3 nucleotides are TGTGCCAGCAGCCGCTTCGGGACAGCAGCTAACTATGGCTACACCTTC. Its translation: CASSRFGTAANYGYTF.

The chain combines TRBV5-1 with TRBJ2-7; D is possibly TRBD1 (6 bases). Germline lookup yields CDR1 SGHRS and CDR2 YFSETQ. V was pared by 4 bases and J by 3 bases, with 8 bases between. CDR3 length: 12 amino acids. DNA for the CDR3: TGCGCCAGCAGCACGGACAGCTACGAGCAGTACTTC. Its protein product is CASSTDSYEQYF.

The gene calls are TRBV7-2 and TRBJ1-5, with D unresolved. Per germline, CDR1 SGHTA and CDR2 FQGNSA. This CDR3 has 15 residues. V gave up 5 bases and J gave up 10 bases, with 21 bases separating them. CDR3 loop: CASSIRGGEIDPQHF. CDR3 nucleotide sequence: TGTGCCAGCAGCATACGAGGAGGAGAGATCGATCCCCAGCATTTT.

The CDR3 loop reads CAISGGRAETQYF. CDR3 bases: TGTGCCATCAGTGGTGGGCGGGCAGAGACCCAGTACTTC. The chain is built from TRBV10-3 and TRBJ2-5, with D perhaps TRBD2 (5 bases). The CDR3 runs to 13 residues. Trimming removed 4 bases from V and 4 bases from J, with 10 bases in between. Germline lookup yields CDR1 ENHRY and CDR2 SYGVKD.

This chain links TRBV2 with TRBJ2-5; tentative D call: TRBD1 (6 bases). V lost 10 bases to trimming and J lost 0 bases, with 15 bases between them. This CDR3 is 14 amino acids long. Germline values: CDR1 SNHLY, CDR2 FYNNEI. The CDR3, as DNA: TGTGCCAACTGCCGGACAGCCTACCAAGAGACCCAGTACTTC. Protein sequence: CANCRTAYQETQYF.

This chain connects TRBV28 to TRBJ1-5; possibly TRBD1 for D (6 bases). The length of the CDR3 is 14 residues. The germline V and J ends were trimmed by 5 bases and 5 bases, with 13 bases remaining between them. Germline assignment: CDR1 MDHEN and CDR2 SYDVKM. The CDR3 DNA sequence: TGTGCCAGCAGTGCCTCAGGGGTCCATCAGCCCCAGCATTTT. Translation: CASSASGVHQPQHF. The variable domain in full, completed from reference TRBV28 and TRBJ1-5, reads DVKVTQSSRYLVKRTGEKVFLECVQDMDHENMFWYRQDPGLGLRLIYFSYDVKMKEKGDIPEGYSVSREKKERFSLILESASTNQTSMYLCASSASGVHQPQHFGDGTRLSIL.

This chain links TRBV6-5 with TRBJ1-1, with D possibly being TRBD1 (6 bases). V lost 2 bases, J lost 5 bases, and 18 bases lay in between. Germline V gene data show CDR1 as MNHEY and CDR2 as SVGAGI. This CDR3 is built from 16 residues. The CDR3 region has the DNA TGTGCCAGCAGTTACCCCATGGGAGGGGGTATGACTGAAGCTTTCTTT. It yields the protein CASSYPMGGGMTEAFF.

This clone came up once. J is TRBJ1-6 and V is TRBV28; TRBD1 matches 9 bases. CDR1 is MDHEN, CDR2 SYDVKM, per germline. The V segment lost 0 bases and the J segment 9 bases; nucleotides outside the gene matches: 3. This CDR3 contains 15 residues. CDR3 in amino acids: CASSLWGTGLSPLHF. DNA for the CDR3: TGTGCCAGCAGTTTATGGGGGACAGGGCTTTCACCCCTCCACTTT.

The sample holds a few counts of this clone. The rearrangement uses TRBV28 and TRBJ2-7; no definite D call. The length of the CDR3 is 12 residues. Per germline, CDR1 MDHEN and CDR2 SYDVKM. Trimming took off 5 bases at V and 2 bases at J, with 7 bases between the two ends. CDR3 sequence: CASSVGAYEQYF. Written as DNA, the CDR3 is TGTGCCAGCAGTGTCGGTGCCTACGAGCAGTACTTC.

This clone showed up just a few times. The chain combines TRBV24-1 with TRBJ2-6, with TRBD1 matching over 7 bases. The V gene end was trimmed by 3 bases and the J gene end by 3 bases; junction bases not matched to a gene: 7. CDR1 and CDR2 (germline): KGHDR, SFDVKD. The CDR3 spans 17 residues. CDR3 coding DNA: TGTGCCACCAGTGATCGGACAGGTCCAGGTGGGGCCAACGTCCTGACTTTC. Its translation: CATSDRTGPGGANVLTF.

The V and J genes are TRBV24-1 and TRBJ2-1, with 15 bases that match TRBD2. The CDR3 length is 18 residues. J gave up 2 bases and V 4 bases, and 5 bases lay outside the gene matches. The germline CDR1 and CDR2 sequences are KGHDR and SFDVKD. For the CDR3, the DNA is TGTGCCACCAGTGACTATGGGACTAGCGGGGGGCCCTACAATGAGCAGTTCTTC. Its protein product is CATSDYGTSGGPYNEQFF.

This clone was counted at least ten times. The chain carries TRBV7-9 and TRBJ2-7; D perhaps matches TRBD1 (5 bases). CDR1 and CDR2 (germline): SEHNR, FQNEAQ (reference sequence). This CDR3 has 15 residues. With 0 bases removed from V and 3 bases from J, the gap between germline ends came to 12 bases. Written as DNA, the CDR3 is TGTGCCAGCAGCTTAGCAGGGGCCACCGTCTACGAGCAGTACTTC. Encoded protein: CASSLAGATVYEQYF.

This chain joins TRBV7-8 and TRBJ1-1; 10 nucleotides align to TRBD1. Germline V lookup: CDR1 SGHVS, CDR2 FQNEAQ. The CDR3 runs to 16 residues. V gave up 5 bases and J gave up 3 bases; unmatched junction bases: 9. The CDR3 DNA is TGTGCCAGCAGCCGAGGTCCCGGGACAGGGGACACTGAAGCTTTCTTT. It specifies CASSRGPGTGDTEAFF.

V usage is TRBV11-2 and J usage is TRBJ2-5; no definite D call. Per germline, CDR1 SGHAT and CDR2 FQNNGV. With 1 base removed from V and 4 bases from J, the gap between germline ends came to 13 bases. The CDR3 has 15 residues. CDR3 nucleotides: TGTGCCAGCAGCTTAGTGGCCGATCCTAGAGAGACCCAGTACTTC. Encoded protein: CASSLVADPRETQYF. Complete variable domain (other parts from reference TRBV11-2 and TRBJ2-5): EAGVAQSPRYKIIEKRQSVAFWCNPISGHATLYWYQQILGQGPKLLIQFQNNGVVDDSQLPKDRFSAERLKGVDSTLKIQPAKLEDSAVYLCASSLVADPRETQYFGPGTRLLVL.

This chain connects TRBV7-8 to TRBJ1-2; 8 bases fit TRBD1. The ends lost 1 base at V and 8 bases at J; junction bases unmatched: 15. CDR3 length: 17 residues. CDR1 is SGHVS, CDR2 FQNEAQ, per germline. DNA for the CDR3: TGTGCCAGCAGCTTAGAGATTGTGGGTCAGGGGGCACAAGGCTACACCTTC. It encodes CASSLEIVGQGAQGYTF.

The rearrangement uses TRBV4-3 and TRBJ1-4; D is perhaps TRBD1 (5 bases). The V gene's germline CDR1 is LGHNA and CDR2 YSLEER. The CDR3 has 14 amino acids. The V gene lost 5 bases and the J gene lost 10 bases, with 17 bases spanning the gap. In DNA, the CDR3 is TGCGCCAGCAGCTTGGGGGGTTTAAGGGGAAAACTGTTTTTT. This sequence encodes CASSLGGLRGKLFF.

With respect to this clone: This same CDR3 is encoded by further DNA sequences in the sample. The CDR3 DNA reads TGTGCCAGCAGCCAAGTTTCGGGAAACACTGAAGCTTTCTTT. It is translated as CASSQVSGNTEAFF. The chain carries TRBV3-1 (or the pseudogene TRBV3-2) and TRBJ1-1, with D hard to call. Per the germline V gene, CDR1 is LGHDT and CDR2 is YNNKEL (reference sequence). CDR3 length: 14 residues. The V end was cut by 1 base, the J end by 2 bases, with 8 bases between.

This clone has more than one count but fewer than ten. The gene calls are TRBV19 and TRBJ1-2; 7 bases map to TRBD1. V shed 5 bases, J shed 1 base, and the junction held 10 bases outside the gene matches. This CDR3 has 16 residues. CDR1 and CDR2 from the germline V gene are LNHDA and SQIVND (reference sequence). CDR3 in amino acids: CASSALSGQNNYGYTF. The CDR3 bases are TGTGCCAGTAGTGCCCTCTCGGGACAGAATAACTATGGCTACACCTTC.

V usage is TRBV29-1 and J usage is TRBJ2-1; D may match TRBD1 or TRBD2 (6 bases each). Between the trimmed V and J ends, which lost 7 bases and 4 bases, there was a span of 14 bases. The CDR3 runs to 13 residues. From germline, CDR1 is SQVTM and CDR2 ANQGSEA. In DNA form, the CDR3 reads TGCAGCGGGGGGGCCCACTATTACAATGAGCAGTTCTTC. This codes for CSGGAHYYNEQFF.

This clone was found once. V and J are TRBV13 and TRBJ2-5; 9 nucleotides agree with TRBD2. J gave up 1 base and V 0 bases, and 15 bases lay outside the gene matches. From germline, CDR1 is PRHDT and CDR2 FYEKMQ (reference sequence). The CDR3 covers 20 residues. The CDR3 loop is CASSLGLWRGGVAPQETQYF. CDR3 nucleotides: TGTGCCAGCAGCTTAGGCCTCTGGCGGGGGGGTGTAGCTCCCCAAGAGACCCAGTACTTC.

This clone was observed a single time. The rearrangement uses TRBV7-9 and TRBJ1-3; D possibly corresponds to TRBD1 (6 bases). V was trimmed by 5 bases and J by 0 bases, leaving 14 bases between them. CDR1 and CDR2 (germline): SEHNR, FQNEAQ (reference sequence). There are 16 residues in the CDR3. The CDR3: CASSRETGHSGNTIYF. CDR3 DNA sequence: TGTGCCAGCAGCCGAGAGACAGGCCACTCTGGAAACACCATATATTTT. The full variable domain, rest sourced from reference TRBV7-9 and TRBJ1-3, is DTGVSQNPRHKITKRGQNVTFRCDPISEHNRLYWYRQTLGQGPEFLTYFQNEAQLEKSRLLSDRFSAERPKGSFSTLEIQRTEQGDSAMYLCASSRETGHSGNTIYFGEGSWLTVV.

J is TRBJ1-6 and V is TRBV11-2; perhaps TRBD1 as D (6 bases). The CDR3 loop spans 14 amino acids. V was shortened by 2 bases and J by 9 bases, with 11 bases between the two germline ends. In germline, CDR1 is SGHAT, CDR2 FQNNGV. This CDR3 reads CASSLLDSGSPLHF. The DNA for the CDR3 is TGTGCCAGCAGCTTACTGGACAGTGGTTCACCCCTCCACTTT.

The chain couples TRBV7-2 to TRBJ1-2; D perhaps matches TRBD1 (6 bases). V gave up 2 bases and J gave up 8 bases, with 9 bases separating them. CDR3 size: 12 residues. The germline V gene has CDR1 SGHTA and CDR2 FQGNSA. DNA for the CDR3: TGTGCCAGCAGCTTAAGGGGGGGAGGCTACACCTTC. Protein sequence: CASSLRGGGYTF. Using reference TRBV7-2 and TRBJ1-2 for the parts outside the CDR3, the full variable domain is GAGVSQSPSNKVTEKGKDVELRCDPISGHTALYWYRQSLGQGLEFLIYFQGNSAPDKSGLPSDRFSAERTGGSVSTLTIQRTQQEDSAVYLCASSLRGGGYTFGSGTRLTVV.

V usage is TRBV11-2 and J usage is TRBJ1-3; no definite D call. The germline V gene has CDR1 SGHAT and CDR2 FQNNGV. V lost 2 bases, J lost 4 bases, and 12 bases lay in between. This CDR3 is built from 15 residues. In DNA form, the CDR3 reads TGTGCCAGCAGCTTACCGCAGGTTAAAGGAAACACCATATATTTT. Protein: CASSLPQVKGNTIYF.

This clone was seen a handful of times. V is TRBV9 and J is TRBJ1-6, with 7 bases matching TRBD1. V dropped 0 bases and J dropped 7; count of bases not matched to a gene: 1. Germline CDR1 SGDLS, CDR2 YYNGEE. The CDR3 consists of 14 residues. CDR3: CASSVEGQNSPLHF. DNA of the CDR3: TGTGCCAGCAGCGTAGAGGGACAGAATTCACCCCTCCACTTT.

This chain links TRBV29-1 with TRBJ1-5; 10 nucleotides agree with TRBD1. CDR1 and CDR2 (germline): SQVTM, ANQGSEA. Trimming removed 7 bases from V and 6 bases from J; junction bases left unmatched: 6. The length of the CDR3 is 13 residues. The CDR3 reads CSAGRDRGQPQHF. Written as DNA, the CDR3 is TGCAGCGCCGGCCGGGACAGGGGTCAGCCCCAGCATTTT.

This rearrangement joins TRBV19 to TRBJ1-5; TRBD1 might be the D (6 bases). V was cut by 2 bases and J by 0 bases, with 11 bases left in between. Germline CDR1 is LNHDA and CDR2 is SQIVND (reference sequence). The CDR3 is 16 residues long. CDR3 bases: TGTGCCAGTAGTATAAAGGGGGGGAATAGCAATCAGCCCCAGCATTTT. This encodes CASSIKGGNSNQPQHF.

This clone was recorded a few times. J is TRBJ2-1 and V is TRBV11-2; D possibly corresponds to TRBD1 (6 bases). The V end was cut by 3 bases, the J end by 0 bases, with 12 bases between. The CDR3 runs 16 residues. The germline CDR1 and CDR2 sequences are SGHAT and FQNNGV. CDR3 amino acids: CASSFKQGGSYNEQFF. The CDR3, as DNA: TGTGCCAGCAGCTTTAAACAGGGTGGCTCCTACAATGAGCAGTTCTTC.

The chain joins TRBV2 to TRBJ1-5; a possible D gene is TRBD1 (6 bases). The CDR3 contains 16 residues. Germline CDR1 reads SNHLY; CDR2 reads FYNNEI. The V end was cut by 5 bases, the J end by 0 bases, with 14 bases between. The CDR3 DNA follows: TGTGCCAGCAGTCACAGGGATTTCGATAGCAATCAGCCCCAGCATTTT. Protein: CASSHRDFDSNQPQHF.

This sequence joins TRBV7-6 and TRBJ2-1; 16 nucleotides agree with TRBD2. V lost 5 bases, J lost 0 bases, and 4 bases stayed unmatched. Germline V gives CDR1 SGHVS, CDR2 FNYEAQ. The CDR3 runs 18 residues. The DNA for the CDR3 is TGTGCCAGCAGCCCCGGGACTAGCGGGGGGGACTCCTACAATGAGCAGTTCTTC. Encoded protein: CASSPGTSGGDSYNEQFF.